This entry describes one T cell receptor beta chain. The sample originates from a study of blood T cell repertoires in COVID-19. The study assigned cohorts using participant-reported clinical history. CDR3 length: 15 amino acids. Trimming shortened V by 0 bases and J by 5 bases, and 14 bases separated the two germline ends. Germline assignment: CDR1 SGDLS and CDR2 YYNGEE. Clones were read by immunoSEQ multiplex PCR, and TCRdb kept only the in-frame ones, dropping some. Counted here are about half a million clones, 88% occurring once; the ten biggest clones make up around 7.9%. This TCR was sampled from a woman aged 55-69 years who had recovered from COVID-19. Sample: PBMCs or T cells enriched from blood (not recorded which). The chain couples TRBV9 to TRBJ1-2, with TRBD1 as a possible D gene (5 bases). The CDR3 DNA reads TGTGCCAGCAGCGTAGGGACACTCTGGAAGTATGGCTACACCTTC. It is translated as CASSVGTLWKYGYTF.